The 20 T cell receptor beta chains below all came from one sample that was sequenced in a study of T cell responses to AZD1222 COVID-19 vaccine. Profiling relied on immunoSEQ multiplex PCR, and the TCRdb table lists in-frame clones only, not all of them. The table shows 140,000 or so clones, with about 90% occurring only once. Sequences were derived from peripheral blood, sampled 28 days after the second dose of the MenACWY control vaccine. Receptors were obtained from an adult who received the MenACWY meningococcal vaccine as a control.

The chain employs TRBV9 and TRBJ2-2; TRBD2 is a possible D gene (5 bases). Germline V lookup: CDR1 SGDLS, CDR2 YYNGEE. The CDR3 runs 14 residues. Trimming pared 4 bases from V and 6 bases from J, leaving 13 bases between. The CDR3 nucleotides read TGTGCCAGCAGCCAGGTTGACTATTCCGGGGAGCTGTTTTTT. Translating gives CASSQVDYSGELFF.

This clone showed up just once. The chain recombines TRBV6-5 with TRBJ2-7; 7 positions match TRBD1. The CDR3 consists of 13 residues. V gave up 6 bases and J gave up 2 bases; unmatched junction bases: 4. Germline values: CDR1 MNHEY, CDR2 SVGAGI. The CDR3 protein is CASRGTATYEQYF. The CDR3 DNA follows: TGTGCCAGCAGAGGGACAGCCACCTACGAGCAGTACTTC.

The chain links TRBV5-1 to TRBJ2-1; D possibly corresponds to TRBD2 (6 bases). Per germline, CDR1 SGHRS and CDR2 YFSETQ. The CDR3 consists of 14 residues. V dropped 4 bases and J dropped 6 bases, with 14 bases sitting between them. CDR3: CASSPGTELNEQFF. The CDR3 DNA reads TGCGCCAGCAGCCCAGGGACTGAACTCAATGAGCAGTTCTTC.

V gene TRBV6-1 combines with J gene TRBJ2-7; weak D call: TRBD1 (6 bases). Germline CDR1 reads MNHNS; CDR2 reads SASEGT. V lost 2 bases to trimming and J lost 3 bases, with 8 bases between them. This CDR3 region has 13 residues. The CDR3 bases are TGTGCCAGCAGTGAAACAGGGTTCTACGAGCAGTACTTC. This gives the protein CASSETGFYEQYF.

This clone was detected only a few times. This CDR3 reads CASSVGDRELFF. The CDR3 coding sequence is TGTGCCAGCAGCGTAGGGGACCGGGAGCTGTTTTTT. V usage is TRBV9 and J usage is TRBJ2-2; D could derive from TRBD1 or TRBD2 (5 bases each). V lost 0 bases, J lost 9 bases, and 6 bases lay in between. CDR3 length: 12 residues. Germline V gene lookup returns CDR1 SGDLS and CDR2 YYNGEE.

The chain carries TRBV7-2 and TRBJ2-7; TRBD1 agrees at 9 bases. The CDR3 consists of 15 residues. With 5 bases clipped from V and 5 bases from J, the junction kept 10 bases outside the gene matches. Germline V gene lookup returns CDR1 SGHTA and CDR2 FQGNSA. The CDR3 region has the DNA TGTGCCAGCAGCCCATCGGGACAGGGTTCTGACGAGCAGTACTTC. Translating it yields CASSPSGQGSDEQYF. Based on the CDR3 plus reference TRBV7-2 and TRBJ2-7, the full variable domain is GAGVSQSPSNKVTEKGKDVELRCDPISGHTALYWYRQSLGQGLEFLIYFQGNSAPDKSGLPSDRFSAERTGGSVSTLTIQRTQQEDSAVYLCASSPSGQGSDEQYFGPGTRLTVT.

The chain recombines TRBV18 with TRBJ1-1; TRBD1 might be the D (5 bases). V lost 2 bases and J lost 4, with 14 bases in between. This CDR3 has 15 amino acids. Per germline, CDR1 KGHSH and CDR2 LQKENI. Here the CDR3 reads CASSPGTGVGTEAFF. Here the CDR3 DNA reads TGTGCCAGCTCACCAGGGACGGGGGTTGGCACTGAAGCTTTCTTT.

V gene TRBV2 combines with J gene TRBJ2-3; TRBD2 aligns across 9 bases. V was clipped by 4 bases and J by 1 base; unmatched bases: 9. The germline gives CDR1 SNHLY, CDR2 FYNNEI. The CDR3 is made up of 17 amino acids. Here the CDR3 DNA reads TGTGCCAGCAGTGGGGCTAGCGGGACGATCCGCACAGATACGCAGTATTTT. Its protein product is CASSGASGTIRTDTQYF.

The chain joins TRBV2 to TRBJ2-3, with 11 bases fitting TRBD1. The CDR3 runs 17 residues. The J segment lost 1 base and the V segment lost 5 bases, leaving 8 bases of the junction unmatched. Per germline, CDR1 SNHLY and CDR2 FYNNEI. CDR3 sequence reads: CASSPRGQGVGTDTQYF. CDR3 nucleotide sequence: TGTGCCAGCAGTCCTAGGGGACAGGGGGTCGGCACAGATACGCAGTATTTT.

This chain connects TRBV4-1 to TRBJ1-2; D not certain. This CDR3 spans 15 amino acids. Germline CDR1 is MGHRA and CDR2 is YSYEKL. Trimming took off 0 bases at V and 3 bases at J, with 11 bases between the two ends. This CDR3 is CASSQDPGSDYGYTF. As DNA, the CDR3 is TGCGCCAGCAGCCAAGATCCGGGGAGCGACTATGGCTACACCTTC.

This clone is a singleton in its sample. J is TRBJ2-7 and V is TRBV6-5; TRBD1 is a possible D gene (5 bases). Trimming took off 6 bases at V and 2 bases at J, with 17 bases between the two ends. Germline CDR1 MNHEY, CDR2 SVGAGI. CDR3 size: 15 residues. CDR3 loop: CASRASGLGTYEQYF. The DNA of the CDR3 is TGTGCCAGCAGAGCTTCAGGGTTAGGGACCTACGAGCAGTACTTC.

This chain links TRBV5-6 with TRBJ2-2; 8 nucleotides match TRBD1. The V and J ends lost 0 bases and 2 bases, in that order; junction bases with no gene match: 3. Germline values: CDR1 SGHDT, CDR2 YYEEEE. There are 16 residues in the CDR3. The DNA for the CDR3 is TGTGCCAGCAGCTTGGCGGGACAGGTCAACACCGGGGAGCTGTTTTTT. It codes for CASSLAGQVNTGELFF.

The chain combines TRBV10-3 with TRBJ2-4; D possibly matches TRBD1 or TRBD2 (5 bases each). Trimming stripped 5 bases from V and 9 bases from J, with 14 bases between. Germline V gene sequence: CDR1 ENHRY, CDR2 SYGVKD. This CDR3 is 13 amino acids long. CDR3 residues: CAISQQERSIQYF. The CDR3 region has the DNA TGTGCCATCAGTCAACAGGAGCGGAGCATTCAGTACTTC.

The rearrangement links TRBV18 to TRBJ1-5; D is ambiguous. Trimming removed 3 bases at V and 7 bases at J, with 10 bases between. CDR3 size: 13 residues. CDR1 KGHSH and CDR2 LQKENI come from the germline V gene. The CDR3 here is CASSPGVEQPQHF. DNA for the CDR3: TGTGCCAGCTCACCTGGGGTGGAACAGCCCCAGCATTTT.

This clone was seen once. The chain joins TRBV6-5 to TRBJ1-4; no reliable D call. V lost 0 bases and J lost 8, with 7 bases in between. CDR3 length: 13 residues. Germline-derived CDR1 and CDR2 are MNHEY and SVGAGI. CDR3 DNA sequence: TGTGCCAGCAGTTACTCGACGGGGGAAAAACTGTTTTTT. Protein product: CASSYSTGEKLFF.

This chain uses TRBV5-1 with TRBJ1-5; 10 bases map to TRBD1. This CDR3 is built from 17 residues. J lost 2 bases, V lost 0 bases, and 5 bases had no gene match. Per the germline V gene, CDR1 is SGHRS and CDR2 is YFSETQ. Here the CDR3 DNA reads TGCGCCAGCAGCTTGGGGGACAGGGGATGGGGCAATCAGCCCCAGCATTTT. As protein: CASSLGDRGWGNQPQHF.

The rearrangement links TRBV5-1 to TRBJ1-4; TRBD1 is a possible D gene (5 bases). This CDR3 spans 17 amino acids. V was trimmed by 4 bases and J by 7 bases, leaving 23 bases between them. Germline CDR1 SGHRS, CDR2 YFSETQ. The chain's CDR3 is CASSAHWGDVVPEKLFF. The CDR3 bases are TGCGCCAGCAGCGCACACTGGGGGGACGTGGTTCCTGAAAAACTGTTTTTT.

This clone was observed once. V is TRBV6-6 and J is TRBJ2-7, with D maybe TRBD1 (6 bases). The CDR3 spans 13 residues. Trimming stripped 4 bases from V and 3 bases from J, with 10 bases between. Germline CDR1 MNHNY, CDR2 SVGAGI (reference sequence). The CDR3 protein is CASSSGQYYEQYF. In DNA form, the CDR3 reads TGTGCCAGCAGTTCAGGACAGTACTACGAGCAGTACTTC.

The CDR3, as DNA: TGTGCCAGCAGTAACGCACTAGCGGGAGAAGAGACCCAGTACTTC. It is translated as CASSNALAGEETQYF. This sequence joins TRBV6-6 and TRBJ2-5, with TRBD2 matching 11 bases. Germline V CDR1 and CDR2: MNHNY, SVGAGI (reference sequence). Trimming took 5 bases from V and 3 from J; bases not matched to a gene: 5. The length of the CDR3 is 15 residues.

The J gene is TRBJ2-1, the V gene TRBV7-8; D uncertain. The V and J ends lost 8 bases and 8 bases respectively, with 10 bases between them. CDR1 is SGHVS, CDR2 FQNEAQ, per germline. The CDR3 covers 11 residues. In DNA form, the CDR3 reads TGTGCCAGCCGACGATTCGATGAGCAGTTCTTC. It encodes CASRRFDEQFF.